This is a list of T cell receptor beta chains from one sample in a study of blood T cell repertoires in COVID-19. Method: immunoSEQ multiplex PCR; TCRdb's copy keeps in-frame clones and lacks some. Among about 290,000 clones, about 85% were seen once, and the ten largest hold around 3.7%. What was sequenced was peripheral blood. The receptors stem from a woman aged 45-60 years with active or convalescent COVID-19. CDR3s include the opening cysteine and the closing phenylalanine or tryptophan. A D gene is named only where the DNA matches it firmly. The listing skips clone size in some rows; elsewhere it reads once, few, many or a size class.

V gene	D gene	clone size	J gene	CDR3 protein	CDR3 DNA
TRBV5-1	NA	NA	TRBJ1-2	CASSGTGVFTNYGYTF	TGCGCCAGCAGCGGCACCGGGGTCTTTACTAACTATGGCTACACCTTC
TRBV2	NA	NA	TRBJ2-1	CASSEARLDALFF	TGTGCCAGCAGTGAAGCCCGACTAGATGCTCTGTTCTTC
TRBV20-1	NA	NA	TRBJ1-2	CSASPPENYGYTF	TGCAGTGCTAGTCCCCCGGAGAACTATGGCTACACCTTC
TRBV30	TRBD1	NA	TRBJ2-3	CAWSSLGGSTDTQYF	TGTGCCTGGAGCTCGCTAGGGGGCAGCACAGATACGCAGTATTTT
TRBV9	NA	NA	TRBJ2-7	CASSVAPGDYEQYF	TGTGCCAGCAGCGTAGCTCCAGGGGACTACGAGCAGTACTTC
TRBV5-1	TRBD2	once	TRBJ2-7	CASSRGLAISYEQYF	TGCGCCAGCAGCCGAGGACTAGCCATCTCCTACGAGCAGTACTTC
TRBV7-3	TRBD1	NA	TRBJ1-6	CASSLNRGRDLHF	TGTGCCAGCAGCTTAAACAGGGGGCGGGACCTCCACTTT
TRBV28	TRBD1	NA	TRBJ2-1	CASCGTGSYNEQFF	TGTGCCAGCTGTGGGACAGGATCCTACAATGAGCAGTTCTTC
TRBV2	NA	NA	TRBJ1-3	CASSPRRGSGNTIYF	TGTGCCAGCAGTCCCCGTCGAGGTTCTGGAAACACCATATATTTT
TRBV28	NA	NA	TRBJ1-1	CASSFHRVNTEAFF	TGTGCCAGCAGTTTCCACAGGGTGAACACTGAAGCTTTCTTT
TRBV19	NA	NA	TRBJ1-4	CASSIGSEGEKLFF	TGTGCCAGTAGTATAGGTTCGGAGGGAGAAAAACTGTTTTTT
TRBV7-3	TRBD1	NA	TRBJ2-5	CASSLAAGGPETQYF	TGTGCCAGCAGCTTAGCGGCAGGGGGCCCAGAGACCCAGTACTTC
TRBV27	TRBD2	NA	TRBJ2-1	CASTGGTSGTNEQFF	TGTGCCAGCACCGGGGGGACTAGCGGGACCAATGAGCAGTTCTTC
TRBV3-1/TRBV3-2	TRBD1	NA	TRBJ1-1	CASSLQGENTEAFF	TGTGCCAGCAGCCTACAGGGGGAGAACACTGAAGCTTTCTTT
TRBV30	TRBD1	NA	TRBJ1-4	CAWSLKQGATNEKLFF	TGTGCCTGGAGTTTGAAGCAGGGGGCAACTAATGAAAAACTGTTTTTT
TRBV3-1/TRBV3-2	NA	NA	TRBJ2-1	CASSLRESPYNEQFF	TGTGCCAGCAGCCTCCGGGAGTCCCCCTACAATGAGCAGTTCTTC
TRBV3-1/TRBV3-2	NA	NA	TRBJ2-5	CASSQVARVETQYF	TGTGCCAGCAGCCAAGTAGCCAGGGTCGAGACCCAGTACTTC
TRBV19	TRBD2	few	TRBJ2-3	CASRDSGGLTDTQYF	TGTGCCAGTAGGGACTCGGGAGGGCTCACAGATACGCAGTATTTT
TRBV5-1	NA	NA	TRBJ1-2	CASSLDRGSNYGYTF	TGCGCCAGCAGCTTGGATCGGGGATCTAACTATGGCTACACCTTC
TRBV19	NA	once	TRBJ2-7	CASSIDKASGAEQYF	TGTGCCAGTAGTATAGATAAAGCTAGTGGGGCCGAGCAGTACTTC
TRBV6-5	TRBD1	NA	TRBJ1-1	CASRQPDRGAEAFF	TGTGCCAGCAGACAACCCGACAGGGGCGCTGAAGCTTTCTTT
TRBV4-2	TRBD2	once	TRBJ2-7	CASSQVSPSGTYEQYF	TGTGCCAGCAGCCAAGTATCCCCTAGCGGGACCTACGAGCAGTACTTC
TRBV28	TRBD2	NA	TRBJ2-1	CASSLLAVPNGERFF	TGTGCCAGCAGTTTGCTAGCGGTACCAAACGGGGAGCGGTTCTTC
TRBV6-5	NA	NA	TRBJ1-2	CASSPGFGYGYTF	TGTGCCAGCAGCCCCGGTTTTGGCTATGGCTACACCTTC
TRBV6-5	TRBD1	NA	TRBJ2-5	CASILDRGLETQYF	TGTGCCAGCATCTTAGACAGGGGGCTAGAGACCCAGTACTTC
TRBV28	TRBD1	NA	TRBJ1-2	CASSSGQGINGYTF	TGTGCCAGCAGTTCGGGACAGGGAATTAATGGCTACACCTTC
TRBV19	NA	NA	TRBJ1-2	CASSIEGARGYTF	TGTGCCAGTAGTATTGAAGGGGCGCGAGGCTACACCTTC
TRBV11-1	TRBD2	NA	TRBJ2-2	CASKLGRANTGELFF	TGTGCCAGCAAACTCGGGAGGGCCAACACCGGGGAGCTGTTTTTT
TRBV18	TRBD1	NA	TRBJ1-3	CASRPGQFGRIGNTIYF	TGTGCCAGCCGACCGGGACAGTTTGGAAGGATTGGAAACACCATATATTTT
TRBV3-1/TRBV3-2	NA	NA	TRBJ2-7	CASSQRREQYF	TGTGCCAGCAGCCAGAGGCGGGAGCAGTACTTC
TRBV5-5	NA	few	TRBJ2-7	CASSLVGGPGEQYF	TGTGCCAGCAGCTTGGTAGGAGGGCCGGGCGAGCAGTACTTC